This note documents a single TCR beta chain sequence. These data come from a study of blood T cell repertoires in COVID-19. Study in general: Specimens from acute and convalescent COVID-19 originated in the United States, Italy and Spain.

Generated by immunoSEQ multiplex PCR, the TCRdb table keeps only in-frame clones and is missing some. The sample lists roughly 220,000 clones, about 79% seen once, with roughly 1.3% in the top ten. The germline V gene encodes CDR1 SGDLS and CDR2 YYNGEE. This CDR3 spans 14 amino acids. J was trimmed by 6 bases and V by 4 bases; bases with no gene match: 6. Enrollees, roughly 18 to 90 years old, lived in about two dozen US areas. Participants' own reports of clinical history determined their cohort assignment. This TCR derives from a woman aged 40-49 years with acute COVID-19. The rearrangement joins TRBV9 to TRBJ1-2; 10 bases match TRBD1. The sample comprised PBMCs or T cells enriched from blood (not recorded which). In nucleotides, the CDR3 is TGTGCCAGCAGCACCTTGACAGGGGGCGATGGCTACACCTTC. This encodes CASSTLTGGDGYTF.